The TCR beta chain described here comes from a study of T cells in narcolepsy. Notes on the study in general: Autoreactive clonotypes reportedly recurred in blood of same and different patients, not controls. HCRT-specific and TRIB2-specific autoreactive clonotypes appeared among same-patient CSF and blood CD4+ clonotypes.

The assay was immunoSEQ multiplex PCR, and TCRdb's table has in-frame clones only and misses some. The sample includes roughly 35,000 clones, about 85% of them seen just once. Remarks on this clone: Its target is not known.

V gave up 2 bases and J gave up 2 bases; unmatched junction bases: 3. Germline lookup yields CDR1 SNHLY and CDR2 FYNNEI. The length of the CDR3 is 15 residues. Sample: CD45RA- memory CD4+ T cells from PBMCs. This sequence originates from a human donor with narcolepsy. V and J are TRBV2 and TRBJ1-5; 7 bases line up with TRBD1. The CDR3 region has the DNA TGTGCCAGCAGTGAACGCGGGACAGGCAATCAGCCCCAGCATTTT. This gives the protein CASSERGTGNQPQHF.